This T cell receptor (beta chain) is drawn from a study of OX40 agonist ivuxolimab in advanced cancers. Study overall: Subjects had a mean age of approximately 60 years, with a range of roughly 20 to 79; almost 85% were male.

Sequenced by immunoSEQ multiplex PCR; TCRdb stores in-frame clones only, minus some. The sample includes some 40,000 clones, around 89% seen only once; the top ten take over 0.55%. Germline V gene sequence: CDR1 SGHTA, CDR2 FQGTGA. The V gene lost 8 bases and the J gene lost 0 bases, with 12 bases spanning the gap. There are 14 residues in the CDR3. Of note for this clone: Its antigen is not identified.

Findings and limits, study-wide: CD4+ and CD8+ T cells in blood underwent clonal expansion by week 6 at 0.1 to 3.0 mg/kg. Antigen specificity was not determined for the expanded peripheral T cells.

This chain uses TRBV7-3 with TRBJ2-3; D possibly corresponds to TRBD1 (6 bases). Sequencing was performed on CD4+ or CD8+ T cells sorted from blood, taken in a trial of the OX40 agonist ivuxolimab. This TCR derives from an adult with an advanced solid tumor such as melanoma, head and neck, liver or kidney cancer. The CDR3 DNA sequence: TGTGCCAGCGGAGTGGGGGCTAGCACAGATACGCAGTATTTT. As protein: CASGVGASTDTQYF. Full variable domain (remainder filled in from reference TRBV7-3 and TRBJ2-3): GAGVSQTPSNKVTEKGKYVELRCDPISGHTALYWYRQSLGQGPEFLIYFQGTGAADDSGLPNDRFFAVRPEGSVSTLKIQRTERGDSAVYLCASGVGASTDTQYFGPGTRLTVL.